The TCR beta chain under discussion was sequenced for a study of blood T cell repertoires in COVID-19. Trimming took 7 bases from V and 5 from J, leaving 9 bases between them. The CDR3 extends over 11 amino acids. Here immunoSEQ multiplex PCR was the method, and the copy in TCRdb shows in-frame clones only, minus some. Of 250,000 to 300,000 clones in the sample, approximately 90% were seen once. This clone has a handful of counts. The V call is TRBV12-3 or TRBV12-4, the J call TRBJ2-7; D is perhaps TRBD1 (6 bases). The source is a human donor in a cohort exposed to, infected with or recovered from COVID-19 (not recorded which). The donor label of this sample is uncertain. Material: PBMCs or T cells enriched from blood (not recorded which). The CDR3 region is CASKQGDEQYF. In DNA, the CDR3 is TGTGCCAGCAAACAGGGCGACGAGCAGTACTTC.